This T cell receptor beta chain appears in the sequencing data of a study of blood T cells in healthy people across ages. The authors ran a second PCR of about 6 to 12 cycles using a sample-barcoded 5' primer and a J-beta primer mix. TCRdb itself ran the 5' RACE reads through MiXCR, one entry per CDR3 protein. Of about 1.4 million distinct CDR3 sequences listed, around 59% were seen once; the top ten hold over 5.5%. The germline gives CDR1 SGHRS, CDR2 YFSETQ. CDR3 length equals 12 residues. The germline V and J ends were trimmed by 6 bases and 4 bases, with 10 bases remaining between them. Aged roughly 6 to 95, donors were systemically healthy Caucasians from Russia.

The TCR sequence derives from a young man in good health. The specimen sequenced was blood. The gene calls are TRBV5-1 and TRBJ2-5, with D uncertain. CDR3 amino acids: CASTSTGETQYF. DNA for the CDR3: TGCGCCAGCACCTCCACCGGAGAGACCCAGTACTTC.